This entry concerns a single T cell receptor beta chain. Its antigen is unidentified. The TCR beta profiling, which covered VDJ combination and CDR3 sequence, was carried out using genomic DNA as the template. TCRdb called the reads again in MiXCR, with one record for every CDR3 protein. The sample lists 130,000 or so distinct CDR3 sequences, 50% to 60% occurring once. Sequencing was done on patients that had shown CD8+CD57+ cell expansion by flow cytometry. There were no patients without severe acquired aplastic anemia. All patients were therapy-naive when blood was sampled. This entry belongs to a study of CD8+CD57+ T cells in acquired aplastic anemia. Across the study: Average DNA yield from sorted CD4+ and CD8+ cells was 3.2 ug. General study findings and limits: Patients and controls had in common some 30 CD8+ CDR3 sequences.

This CDR3 region has 14 residues. V was cut by 2 bases and J by 2 bases, with 10 bases left in between. Germline V gene lookup returns CDR1 ENHRY and CDR2 SYGVKD. The chain uses TRBV10-3 and TRBJ2-7, with D possibly matching TRBD2 (6 bases). This receptor was taken from a human donor with aplastic anemia. Sequencing was done on a sample of sorted CD4+, CD8+, or CD8+CD57+ T cells (not recorded which) from PBMCs. The CDR3 spells CAISEAGRTYEQYF. Written as DNA, the CDR3 is TGTGCCATCAGTGAGGCGGGACGCACCTACGAGCAGTACTTC.